A selection of T cell receptor beta chains follows, all from one sample in a study of CD8+CD57+ T cells in acquired aplastic anemia. In TCRdb, the reads were re-called with MiXCR into one record per CDR3 protein. This sample has approximately 200,000 distinct CDR3 sequences, with about half found just once. The material sequenced was sorted CD4+, CD8+, or CD8+CD57+ T cells (not recorded which) from PBMCs. The receptors were gathered from a human donor with aplastic anemia. Each CDR3 is given with its conserved first and last residue. D genes are given only for firm matches. Part of the rows lack a size; the others show once, few, many or a class for expanded clones.

J gene | V gene | D gene | clone size | CDR3 DNA | CDR3 protein
TRBJ1-4 | TRBV5-1 | NA | NA | TGCGCCAGCAGCCAGTACGGGGCGACGGAAAAACTGTTTTTT | CASSQYGATEKLFF
TRBJ2-1 | TRBV3-1 | NA | many | TGTGCCAGCAGCCAAGATTATGGGTGGAGCAATGAGCAGTTCTTC | CASSQDYGWSNEQFF
TRBJ2-5 | TRBV2 | NA | many | TGTGCCAGCAGTGAACAAGGGGTGAAGACCCAGTACTTC | CASSEQGVKTQYF
TRBJ2-5 | TRBV3-1 | TRBD2 | NA | TGTGCCAGCAGCCAAGATTCCCTAGCGGGGAGGCAAGAGACCCAGTACTTC | CASSQDSLAGRQETQYF
TRBJ1-1 | TRBV19 | NA | many | TGTGCCAGTAGTATAGATGAGGGTTCGAACACTGAAGCTTTCTTT | CASSIDEGSNTEAFF
TRBJ2-7 | TRBV6-1 | TRBD1 | many | TGTGCCAGCAGTGAAGCGCAAAGGACAGGGTATGGGAACGAGCAGTACTTC | CASSEAQRTGYGNEQYF
TRBJ1-2 | TRBV9 | NA | many | TGTGCCAGCACCCAGGACGGAACCTATGGCTACACCTTC | CASTQDGTYGYTF
TRBJ1-1 | TRBV5-1 | NA | NA | TGCGCCAGCACACCTATCCGGGGGCAGGGTAATACCCCAAACACTGAAGCTTTCTTT | CASTPIRGQGNTPNTEAFF
TRBJ2-7 | TRBV10-2 | TRBD2 | many | TGCGCCAGCAGTCCTTGGACAGCGGGAGCCTACGAGCAGTACTTC | CASSPWTAGAYEQYF
TRBJ1-1 | TRBV19 | TRBD1 | NA | TGTGCCAGTAGCTGGACAGGGGGCACTGAAGCTTTCTTT | CASSWTGGTEAFF
TRBJ2-5 | TRBV7-7 | NA | NA | TGTGCTAGCAGCTTAGCACAGGGCACCGGGGAGACCCAGTACTTC | CASSLAQGTGETQYF
TRBJ1-4 | TRBV3-1 | NA | NA | TGTGCCAGCAGCCAAGGGAACAGGGCGACTAATGAAAAACCGTTTTTT | CASSQGNRATNEKPFF
TRBJ2-7 | TRBV19 | NA | NA | TGTGCCAGTACCGAGCAACAGGGGGGGGAAGAGCAGTACTTC | CASTEQQGGEEQYF
TRBJ1-2 | TRBV27 | NA | many | TGTGCCAGCAGCTCCTCAGGACGGGGCTATGGCTACACCTTC | CASSSSGRGYGYTF
TRBJ2-1 | TRBV18 | TRBD1 | few | TGTGCCAGCTCACCACGGAGGACAGGGTCTGATGAGCAGTTCTTC | CASSPRRTGSDEQFF
TRBJ1-4 | TRBV12-3/TRBV12-4 | NA | many | TGTGCCAGCAGTTTTGGGGATCAGACGAACGAAAAACTGTTTTTT | CASSFGDQTNEKLFF